This TCR beta chain was retrieved from a study of T cell responses to AZD1222 COVID-19 vaccine. As to this clone: As yet, its antigen is unknown. The junction differs from germline at one of its ends, possibly a read error.

Study observations and caveats: In a largely white British group with more females than males, clonal diversity was possibly underestimated. The study reported that nearly half of spike-specific TCRs target unmutated variant regions. Increases in Spike-specific TCR breadth and depth were seen after two AZD1222 doses.

Data came from immunoSEQ multiplex PCR; TCRdb stores just in-frame clones and leaves some out. The sample lists roughly 200,000 clones, 90% to 95% occurring once. The CDR3 has 12 residues. The germline V gene has CDR1 MNHEY and CDR2 SVGAGI. The chain uses TRBV6-5 and TRBJ1-2; D gene uncertain. Sequenced here: peripheral blood, sampled on day 0 of MenACWY control vaccination. This clonotype was sampled from an adult in good health. The CDR3 loop is CASSHHRYDYTF. The DNA for the CDR3 is TGTGCCAGCAGTCACCATCGGTATGACTACACCTTC.